The T cell receptor beta chain described here comes from a study of blood T cells in healthy people across ages. Overall study findings and caveats: TCR beta diversity was tightly associated with the proportion of naive T cells.

Germline V gene sequence: CDR1 SGHTA, CDR2 FQGNSA. Germline trimming cut 8 bases from V and 1 base from J; bases unmatched to any gene: 7. The length of the CDR3 is 15 residues. Together with a sample-barcoded 5' primer, a J-beta primer mix was included in a second PCR lasting 7 to 11 cycles. TCRdb called the 5' RACE reads again in MiXCR, with one record for every CDR3 protein. The data contain 800,000 to 950,000 distinct CDR3 sequences, 45% to 50% of them singletons. This clonotype was counted many times. Its antigen is currently unknown. This TCR derives from a man aged 25-40 years in good health. Sample: blood. The V call is TRBV7-2, the J call TRBJ2-5, with TRBD2 identical over 10 bases. The CDR3 loop reads CASGRTSGIQETQYF. Written as DNA, the CDR3 is TGTGCCAGCGGCAGGACTAGCGGAATCCAAGAGACCCAGTACTTC. Full variable domain (outside the CDR3, taken from reference TRBV7-2 and TRBJ2-5): GAGVSQSPSNKVTEKGKDVELRCDPISGHTALYWYRQSLGQGLEFLIYFQGNSAPDKSGLPSDRFSAERTGGSVSTLTIQRTQQEDSAVYLCASGRTSGIQETQYFGPGTRLLVL.